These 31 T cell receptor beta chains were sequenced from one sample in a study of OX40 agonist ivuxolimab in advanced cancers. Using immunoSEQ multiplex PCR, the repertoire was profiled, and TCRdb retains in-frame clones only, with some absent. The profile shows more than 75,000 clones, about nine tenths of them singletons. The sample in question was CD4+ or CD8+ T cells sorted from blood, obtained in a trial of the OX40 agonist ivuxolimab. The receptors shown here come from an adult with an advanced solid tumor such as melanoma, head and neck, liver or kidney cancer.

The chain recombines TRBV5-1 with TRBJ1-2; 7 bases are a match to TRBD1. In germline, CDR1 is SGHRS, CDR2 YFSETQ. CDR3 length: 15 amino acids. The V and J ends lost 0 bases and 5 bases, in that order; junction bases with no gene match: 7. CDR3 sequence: CASSLAEGAQYGYTF. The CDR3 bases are TGCGCCAGCAGCTTGGCGGAGGGGGCTCAATATGGCTACACCTTC.

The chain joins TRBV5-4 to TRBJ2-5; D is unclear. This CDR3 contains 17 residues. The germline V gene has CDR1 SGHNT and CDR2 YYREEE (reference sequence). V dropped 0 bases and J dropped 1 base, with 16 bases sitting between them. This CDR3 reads CASSLGGRVAFQETQYF. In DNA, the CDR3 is TGTGCCAGCAGCTTGGGTGGCCGGGTTGCCTTCCAAGAGACCCAGTACTTC.

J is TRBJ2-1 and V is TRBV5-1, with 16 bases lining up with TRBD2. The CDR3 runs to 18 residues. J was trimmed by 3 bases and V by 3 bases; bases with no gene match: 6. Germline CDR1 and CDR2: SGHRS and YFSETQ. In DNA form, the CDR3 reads TGCGCCAGCAGCTCGGGACTAGCGGGAGGGCCATTCTACAATGAGCAGTTCTTC. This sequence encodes CASSSGLAGGPFYNEQFF.

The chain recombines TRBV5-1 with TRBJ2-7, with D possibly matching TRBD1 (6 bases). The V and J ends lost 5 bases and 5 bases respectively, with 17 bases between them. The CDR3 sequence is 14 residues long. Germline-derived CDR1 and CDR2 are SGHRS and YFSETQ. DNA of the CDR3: TGCGCCAGCAGACGTGAGGCAGGGGATAACGAGCAGTACTTC. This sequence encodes CASRREAGDNEQYF.

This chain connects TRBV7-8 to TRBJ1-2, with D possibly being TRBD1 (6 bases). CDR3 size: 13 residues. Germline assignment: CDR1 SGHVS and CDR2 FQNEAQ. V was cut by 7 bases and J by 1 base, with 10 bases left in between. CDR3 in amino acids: CASTQGGNYGYTF. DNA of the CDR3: TGTGCCAGCACCCAAGGGGGTAACTATGGCTACACCTTC.

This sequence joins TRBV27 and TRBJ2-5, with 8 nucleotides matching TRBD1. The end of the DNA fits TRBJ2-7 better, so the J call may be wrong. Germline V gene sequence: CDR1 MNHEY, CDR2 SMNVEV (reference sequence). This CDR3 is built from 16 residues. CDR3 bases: TGTGCCAGCAGTTTATCCAGGGGGCTGAGCTCCTACGAGCAGTACTTC. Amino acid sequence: CASSLSRGLSSYEQYF.

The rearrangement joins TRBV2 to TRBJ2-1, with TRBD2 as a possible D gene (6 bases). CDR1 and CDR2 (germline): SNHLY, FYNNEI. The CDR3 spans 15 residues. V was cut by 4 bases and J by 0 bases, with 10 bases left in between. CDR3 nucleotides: TGTGCCAGCAGTGTGGGGGGAAGCTCCTACAATGAGCAGTTCTTC. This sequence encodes CASSVGGSSYNEQFF.

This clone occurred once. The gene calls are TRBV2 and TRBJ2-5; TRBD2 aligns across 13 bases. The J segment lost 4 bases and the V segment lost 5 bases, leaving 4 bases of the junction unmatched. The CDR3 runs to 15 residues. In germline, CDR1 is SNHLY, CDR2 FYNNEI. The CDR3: CASSRGLAGAETQYF. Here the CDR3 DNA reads TGTGCCAGCAGTAGAGGACTAGCGGGAGCAGAGACCCAGTACTTC. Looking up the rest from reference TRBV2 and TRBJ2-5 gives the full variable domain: EPEVTQTPSHQVTQMGQEVILRCVPISNHLYFYWYRQILGQKVEFLVSFYNNEISEKSEIFDDQFSVERPDGSNFTLKIRSTKLEDSAMYFCASSRGLAGAETQYFGPGTRLLVL.

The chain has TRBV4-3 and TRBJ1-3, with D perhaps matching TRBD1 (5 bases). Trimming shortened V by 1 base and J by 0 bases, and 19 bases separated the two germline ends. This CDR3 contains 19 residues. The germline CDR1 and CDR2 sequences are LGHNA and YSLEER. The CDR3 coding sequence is TGCGCCAGCAGCCAAGGAGCTCGGGCAGGGAGGGCCTCTGGAAACACCATATATTTT. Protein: CASSQGARAGRASGNTIYF.

CDR3 in amino acids: CASSLEGQETQYF. In DNA form, the CDR3 reads TGTGCCAGCAGCTTGGAGGGCCAAGAGACCCAGTACTTC. The V and J genes are TRBV11-2 and TRBJ2-5, with D tentatively TRBD2 (6 bases). The V and J ends lost 3 bases and 1 base respectively, with 6 bases between them. Germline values: CDR1 SGHAT, CDR2 FQNNGV. The CDR3 sequence is 13 residues long.

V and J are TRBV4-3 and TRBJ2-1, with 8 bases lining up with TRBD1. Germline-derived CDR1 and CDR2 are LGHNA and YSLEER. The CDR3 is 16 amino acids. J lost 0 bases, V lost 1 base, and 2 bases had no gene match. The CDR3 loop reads CASSQGTGNSYNEQFF. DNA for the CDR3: TGCGCCAGCAGCCAAGGGACAGGGAACTCCTACAATGAGCAGTTCTTC.

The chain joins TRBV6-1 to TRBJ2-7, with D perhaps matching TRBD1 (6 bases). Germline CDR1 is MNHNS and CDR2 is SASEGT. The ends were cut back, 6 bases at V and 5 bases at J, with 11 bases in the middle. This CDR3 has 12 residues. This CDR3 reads CASRKTGNEQYF. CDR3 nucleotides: TGTGCCAGCAGAAAAACAGGGAACGAGCAGTACTTC.

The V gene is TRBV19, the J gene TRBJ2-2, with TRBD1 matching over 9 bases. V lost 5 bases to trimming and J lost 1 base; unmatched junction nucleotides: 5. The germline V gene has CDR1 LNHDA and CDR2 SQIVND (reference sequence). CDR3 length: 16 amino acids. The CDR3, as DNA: TGTGCCAGTAGTGACGTGGGACAGGGGAACACCGGGGAGCTGTTTTTT. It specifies CASSDVGQGNTGELFF.

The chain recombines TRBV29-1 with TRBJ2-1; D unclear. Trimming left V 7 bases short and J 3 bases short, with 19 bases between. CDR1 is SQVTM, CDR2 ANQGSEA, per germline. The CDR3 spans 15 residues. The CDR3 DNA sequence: TGCAGCGCCGCTGGGATATTGGTGATCTACAATGAGCAGTTCTTC. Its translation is CSAAGILVIYNEQFF.

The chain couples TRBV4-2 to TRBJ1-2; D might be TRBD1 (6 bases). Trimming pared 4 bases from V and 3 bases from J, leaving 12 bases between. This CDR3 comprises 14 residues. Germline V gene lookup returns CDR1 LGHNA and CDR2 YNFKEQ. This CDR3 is CASSPQGLDYGYTF. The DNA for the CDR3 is TGTGCCAGCAGCCCTCAGGGGTTAGACTATGGCTACACCTTC.

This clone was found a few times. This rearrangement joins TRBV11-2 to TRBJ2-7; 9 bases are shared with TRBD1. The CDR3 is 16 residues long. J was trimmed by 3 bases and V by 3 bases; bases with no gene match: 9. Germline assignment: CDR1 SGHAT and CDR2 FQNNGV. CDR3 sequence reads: CASSLSLGQGGYEQYF. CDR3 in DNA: TGTGCCAGCAGCTTGAGCTTGGGACAGGGAGGCTACGAGCAGTACTTC.

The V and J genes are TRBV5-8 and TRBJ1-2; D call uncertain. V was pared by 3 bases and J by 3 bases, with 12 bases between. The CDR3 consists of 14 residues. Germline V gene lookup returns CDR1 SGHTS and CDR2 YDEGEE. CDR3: CASSWEAGYYGYTF. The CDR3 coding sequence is TGTGCCAGCAGCTGGGAAGCGGGATACTATGGCTACACCTTC.

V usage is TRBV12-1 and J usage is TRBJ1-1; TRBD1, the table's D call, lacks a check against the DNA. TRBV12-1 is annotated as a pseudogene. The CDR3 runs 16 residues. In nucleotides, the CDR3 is TGTGCCAGCAGCTGTCAACAGGGACAGAAGAACACTGAAGCTTTCTTT. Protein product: CASSCQQGQKNTEAFF.

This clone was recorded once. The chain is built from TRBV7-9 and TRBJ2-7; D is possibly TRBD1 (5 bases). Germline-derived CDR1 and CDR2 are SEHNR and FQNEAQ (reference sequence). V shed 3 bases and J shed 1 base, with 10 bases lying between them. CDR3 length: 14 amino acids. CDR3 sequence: CASSFQGESYEQYF. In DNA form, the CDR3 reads TGTGCCAGCAGCTTTCAGGGTGAGTCCTACGAGCAGTACTTC.

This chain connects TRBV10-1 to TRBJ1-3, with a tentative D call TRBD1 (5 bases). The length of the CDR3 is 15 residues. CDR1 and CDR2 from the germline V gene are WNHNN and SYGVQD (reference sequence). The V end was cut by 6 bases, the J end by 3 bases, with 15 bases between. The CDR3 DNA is TGCGCCAGCAGCCCCGGGACCTACGATGGAAACACCATATATTTT. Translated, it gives CASSPGTYDGNTIYF.

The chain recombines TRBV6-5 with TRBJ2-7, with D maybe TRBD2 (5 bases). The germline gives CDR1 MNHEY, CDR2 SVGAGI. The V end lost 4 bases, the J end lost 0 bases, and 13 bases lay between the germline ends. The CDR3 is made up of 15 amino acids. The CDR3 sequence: CASSSVTGSSYEQYF. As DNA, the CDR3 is TGTGCCAGCAGTTCCGTCACGGGGAGCTCCTACGAGCAGTACTTC.

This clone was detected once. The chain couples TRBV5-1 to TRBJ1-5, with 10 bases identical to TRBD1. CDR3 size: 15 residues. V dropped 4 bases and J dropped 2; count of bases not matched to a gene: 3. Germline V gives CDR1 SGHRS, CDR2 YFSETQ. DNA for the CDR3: TGCGCCAGCAGCCCCGGACAGGGGGGCAATCAGCCCCAGCATTTT. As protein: CASSPGQGGNQPQHF.

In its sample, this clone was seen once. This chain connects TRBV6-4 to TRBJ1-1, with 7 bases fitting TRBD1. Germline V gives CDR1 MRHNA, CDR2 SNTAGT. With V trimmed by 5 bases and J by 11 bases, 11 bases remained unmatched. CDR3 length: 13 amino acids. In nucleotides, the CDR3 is TGTGCCAGCAGTCAGTCCTTGACAGGGTGGGCTTTCTTT. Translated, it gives CASSQSLTGWAFF.

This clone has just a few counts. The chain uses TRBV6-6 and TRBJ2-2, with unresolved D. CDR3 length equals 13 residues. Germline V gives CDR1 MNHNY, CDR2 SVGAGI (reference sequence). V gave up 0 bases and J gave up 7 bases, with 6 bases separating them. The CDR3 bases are TGTGCCAGCAGTTACTCAGCAAGCGGGGAGCTGTTTTTT. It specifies CASSYSASGELFF.

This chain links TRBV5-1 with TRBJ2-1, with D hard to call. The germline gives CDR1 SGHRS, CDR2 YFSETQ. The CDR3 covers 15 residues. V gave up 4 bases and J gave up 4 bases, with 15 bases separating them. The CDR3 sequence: CASSLEAGVYNEQFF. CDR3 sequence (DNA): TGCGCCAGCAGCCTCGAGGCAGGAGTTTACAATGAGCAGTTCTTC. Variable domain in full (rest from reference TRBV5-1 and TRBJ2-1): KAGVTQTPRYLIKTRGQQVTLSCSPISGHRSVSWYQQTPGQGLQFLFEYFSETQRNKGNFPGRFSGRQFSNSRSEMNVSTLELGDSALYLCASSLEAGVYNEQFFGPGTRLTVL.

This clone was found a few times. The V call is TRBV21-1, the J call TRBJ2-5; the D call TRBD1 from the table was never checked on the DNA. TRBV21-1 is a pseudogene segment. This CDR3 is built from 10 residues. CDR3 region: CASRDRSQYF. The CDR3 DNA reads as TGTGCCAGCAGGGACAGGTCCCAGTACTTC.

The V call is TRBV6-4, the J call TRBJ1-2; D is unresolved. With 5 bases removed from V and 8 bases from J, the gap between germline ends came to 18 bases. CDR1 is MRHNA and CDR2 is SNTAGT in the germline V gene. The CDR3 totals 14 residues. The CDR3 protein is CASSTICQRCGYTF. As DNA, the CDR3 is TGTGCCAGCAGTACGATCTGTCAGCGTTGCGGCTACACCTTC.

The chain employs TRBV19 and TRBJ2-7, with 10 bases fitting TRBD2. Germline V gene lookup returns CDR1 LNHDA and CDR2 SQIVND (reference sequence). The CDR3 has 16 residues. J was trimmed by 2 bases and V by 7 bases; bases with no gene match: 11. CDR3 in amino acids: CASTQGAGGNTYEQYF. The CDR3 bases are TGTGCCAGTACCCAGGGAGCGGGAGGGAATACCTACGAGCAGTACTTC. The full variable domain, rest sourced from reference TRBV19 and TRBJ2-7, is DGGITQSPKYLFRKEGQNVTLSCEQNLNHDAMYWYRQDPGQGLRLIYYSQIVNDFQKGDIAEGYSVSREKKESFPLTVTSAQKNPTAFYLCASTQGAGGNTYEQYFGPGTRLTVT.

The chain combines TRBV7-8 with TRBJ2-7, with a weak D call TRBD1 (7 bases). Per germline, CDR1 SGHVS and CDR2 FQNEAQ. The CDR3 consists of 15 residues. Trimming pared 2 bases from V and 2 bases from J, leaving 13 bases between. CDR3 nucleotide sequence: TGTGCCAGCAGCTTACCGGCAGGGGGGACCTACGAGCAGTACTTC. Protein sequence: CASSLPAGGTYEQYF. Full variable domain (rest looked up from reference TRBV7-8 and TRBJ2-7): GAGVSQSPRYKVAKRGQDVALRCDPISGHVSLFWYQQALGQGPEFLTYFQNEAQLDKSGLPSDRFFAERPEGSVSTLKIQRTQQEDSAVYLCASSLPAGGTYEQYFGPGTRLTVT.

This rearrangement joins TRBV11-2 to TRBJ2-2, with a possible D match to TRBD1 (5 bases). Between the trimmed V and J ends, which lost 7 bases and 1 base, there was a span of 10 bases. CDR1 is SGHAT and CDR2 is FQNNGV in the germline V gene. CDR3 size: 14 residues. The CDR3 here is CASKFQGNTGELFF. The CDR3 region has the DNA TGTGCCAGCAAATTCCAGGGGAACACCGGGGAGCTGTTTTTT.

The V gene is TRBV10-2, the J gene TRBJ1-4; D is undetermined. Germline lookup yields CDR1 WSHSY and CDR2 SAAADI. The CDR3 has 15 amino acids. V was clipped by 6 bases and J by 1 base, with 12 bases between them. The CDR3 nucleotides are TGCGCCAGCAGGGGAACTACGAGAACTAATGAAAAACTGTTTTTT. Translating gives CASRGTTRTNEKLFF.